The 16 T cell receptor beta chains listed next were all sequenced from one sample in a study of blood T cell repertoires in COVID-19. TCRdb's copy holds only in-frame clones and misses some; the assay was immunoSEQ multiplex PCR. The sample lists 150,000 or so clones; more than 80% were seen once. Specimen: peripheral blood. The source is a human donor in a cohort sampled during active COVID-19.

The chain is built from TRBV6-1 and TRBJ1-4, with no clear D. Germline CDR1 and CDR2: MNHNS and SASEGT. The CDR3 covers 15 residues. V was cut by 1 base and J by 0 bases, with 6 bases left in between. This CDR3 reads CASSEESATNEKLFF. In DNA form, the CDR3 reads TGTGCCAGCAGTGAAGAGTCGGCAACTAATGAAAAACTGTTTTTT.

The chain carries TRBV28 and TRBJ1-4, with D possibly being TRBD1 (5 bases). This CDR3 comprises 16 residues. V was shortened by 4 bases and J by 8 bases, with 20 bases between the two germline ends. Germline values: CDR1 MDHEN, CDR2 SYDVKM. The CDR3 here is CASSSIRDRGSEKLFF. CDR3 nucleotide sequence: TGTGCCAGCAGTTCCATCCGGGACCGGGGGAGCGAAAAACTGTTTTTT.

The rearrangement links TRBV6-4 to TRBJ2-3; tentative D call: TRBD2 (6 bases). The CDR3 spans 16 residues. CDR1 and CDR2 (germline): MRHNA, SNTAGT. Trimming pared 2 bases from V and 6 bases from J, leaving 18 bases between. CDR3 region: CASSDTRGLGSDTQYF. The CDR3 region has the DNA TGTGCCAGCAGTGACACTAGGGGACTCGGATCGGATACGCAGTATTTT.

Notes on this clone: Other DNA sequences from this sample encode an identical CDR3 as well. V and J are TRBV20-1 and TRBJ1-2, with no clear D. There are 11 residues in the CDR3. From germline, CDR1 is DFQATT and CDR2 SNEGSKA (reference sequence). Trimming removed 5 bases from V and 8 bases from J, with 12 bases in between. The CDR3 DNA is TGCAGTGCTCGACAAGGCGGGGGCTACACCTTC. It specifies CSARQGGGYTF.

This chain links TRBV30 with TRBJ2-3, with a weak D call TRBD1 (6 bases). The CDR3 spans 14 residues. V gave up 4 bases and J gave up 2 bases, with 13 bases separating them. Germline V CDR1 and CDR2: GTSNPN, SVGIG (reference sequence). CDR3 region: CAWKWGRNTDTQYF. In DNA, the CDR3 is TGTGCCTGGAAATGGGGGCGAAACACAGATACGCAGTATTTT.

In its sample, this clone was seen once. The chain couples TRBV7-9 to TRBJ1-6, with 9 positions matching TRBD1. The germline V gene has CDR1 SEHNR and CDR2 FQNEAQ (reference sequence). The CDR3 is 14 residues long. V shed 4 bases and J 8 bases; nucleotides not matched to a gene: 3. The CDR3 protein is CASSWGQGYSPLHF. For the CDR3, the DNA is TGTGCCAGCAGCTGGGGACAGGGTTATTCACCCCTCCACTTT.

This sequence joins TRBV6-5 and TRBJ2-1, with TRBD2 matching 9 bases. The V and J ends lost 4 bases and 5 bases, in that order; junction bases with no gene match: 3. Germline assignment: CDR1 MNHEY and CDR2 SVGAGI. This CDR3 is built from 14 residues. CDR3 sequence: CASSSRGRDNEQFF. CDR3 sequence (DNA): TGTGCCAGCAGTTCTCGCGGGAGGGACAATGAGCAGTTCTTC.

This clone appeared a few times. One end of the junction is discordant with germline, which a read error may explain. The chain carries TRBV7-3 and TRBJ2-1, with 10 bases matching TRBD2. The CDR3 covers 15 residues. In germline, CDR1 is SGHTA, CDR2 FQGTGA. CDR3 in amino acids: CASSSSGSSDNEQFF. CDR3 bases: TGTGCCAGCAGCTCTAGCGGGAGCTCCGACAATGAGCAGTTCTTC.

This sequence joins TRBV14 and TRBJ2-7, with a weak D call TRBD1 (5 bases). With 4 bases removed from V and 3 bases from J, the gap between germline ends came to 13 bases. The CDR3 consists of 14 residues. Germline V gene lookup returns CDR1 SGHDN and CDR2 FVKESK. The CDR3 spells CASSLSGNYYEQYF. The CDR3 DNA sequence: TGTGCCAGCAGCCTATCAGGGAACTACTACGAGCAGTACTTC.

The chain joins TRBV9 to TRBJ1-5, with 8 nucleotides matching TRBD1. CDR1 SGDLS and CDR2 YYNGEE come from the germline V gene. CDR3 length: 13 residues. Trimming took 3 bases from V and 7 from J; bases not matched to a gene: 3. CDR3 amino acids: CASSAGGEQPQHF. CDR3 sequence (DNA): TGTGCCAGCAGCGCAGGGGGCGAACAGCCCCAGCATTTT. The full variable domain, its missing parts supplied by reference TRBV9 and TRBJ1-5, is DSGVTQTPKHLITATGQRVTLRCSPRSGDLSVYWYQQSLDQGLQFLIQYYNGEERAKGNILERFSAQQFPDLHSELNLSSLELGDSALYFCASSAGGEQPQHFGDGTRLSIL.

This chain joins TRBV6-2 or TRBV6-3 and TRBJ2-2, with D uncertain. The CDR3 contains 13 residues. Trimming removed 2 bases from V and 7 bases from J, with 8 bases in between. In germline, CDR1 is MNHEY, CDR2 SVGEGT. CDR3 bases: TGTGCCAGCAGTTACATGGGCAGCGGGGAGCTGTTTTTT. Its protein product is CASSYMGSGELFF.

The chain couples TRBV9 to TRBJ2-3; 15 nucleotides line up with TRBD2. In germline, CDR1 is SGDLS, CDR2 YYNGEE. V lost 4 bases and J lost 1; bases outside the gene matches: 7. The CDR3 is made up of 18 amino acids. The CDR3 is CASSTGLAGGRGTDTQYF. DNA of the CDR3: TGTGCCAGCAGCACCGGACTAGCGGGGGGGAGGGGCACAGATACGCAGTATTTT.

The DNA of the CDR3 is TGTGCCAGTGCTGGGGGGACGGCTAATGAAAAACTGTTTTTT. Translation gives CASAGGTANEKLFF. V is TRBV7-9 and J is TRBJ1-4; D possibly corresponds to TRBD1 (5 bases). V was pared by 9 bases and J by 3 bases, with 14 bases between. CDR3 length: 14 amino acids. CDR1 is SEHNR and CDR2 is FQNEAQ in the germline V gene (reference sequence).

The V gene is TRBV6-6, the J gene TRBJ1-1; D remains ambiguous. CDR3 length equals 11 residues. Germline values: CDR1 MNHNY, CDR2 SVGAGI (reference sequence). V lost 6 bases, J lost 5 bases, and 7 bases lay in between. The CDR3 region has the DNA TGTGCCAGCAGCGCGGGGACTGAAGCTTTCTTT. Its protein is CASSAGTEAFF.

The CDR3, as DNA: TGTGCCAGCAGCCAAGCCCGCGGGGGGGCGGCGCAGTATTTT. This encodes CASSQARGGAAQYF. The gene calls are TRBV14 and TRBJ2-3; 9 bases line up with TRBD2. The CDR3 extends over 14 amino acids. CDR1 and CDR2 from the germline V gene are SGHDN and FVKESK. With 1 base clipped from V and 10 bases from J, the junction kept 6 bases outside the gene matches.

The V gene is TRBV5-8, the J gene TRBJ1-5; D is undetermined. V lost 6 bases and J 1 base, leaving 14 bases between the germline ends. The CDR3 spans 15 residues. Germline V gene lookup returns CDR1 SGHTS and CDR2 YDEGEE. CDR3 residues: CASTVGVLSNQPQHF. As DNA, the CDR3 is TGTGCCAGCACCGTCGGTGTTTTGAGCAATCAGCCCCAGCATTTT.